The T cell receptor (beta chain) described here comes from a study of early T cells in non-severe SARS-CoV-2 infection. With 4 bases clipped from V and 7 bases from J, the junction kept 6 bases outside the gene matches. The CDR3 runs 13 residues. Looked up from germline, CDR1 is SQVTM and CDR2 is ANQGSEA. TCRdb recomputed calls from the 5' RACE reads with MiXCR, one row per CDR3 protein. The repertoire consists of 30,000 to 40,000 distinct CDR3 sequences, with approximately 9.2% occurring once and the leading ten covering roughly 13%. This TCR was sampled from an adult who was a healthcare worker with PCR-confirmed SARS-CoV-2 infection or an uninfected control (not recorded which). What was sequenced was whole blood. This rearrangement joins TRBV29-1 to TRBJ1-5; 8 nucleotides align to TRBD1. The CDR3 region is CSVGTGMGQPQHF. The CDR3 region has the DNA TGCAGCGTTGGGACAGGGATGGGACAGCCCCAGCATTTT.